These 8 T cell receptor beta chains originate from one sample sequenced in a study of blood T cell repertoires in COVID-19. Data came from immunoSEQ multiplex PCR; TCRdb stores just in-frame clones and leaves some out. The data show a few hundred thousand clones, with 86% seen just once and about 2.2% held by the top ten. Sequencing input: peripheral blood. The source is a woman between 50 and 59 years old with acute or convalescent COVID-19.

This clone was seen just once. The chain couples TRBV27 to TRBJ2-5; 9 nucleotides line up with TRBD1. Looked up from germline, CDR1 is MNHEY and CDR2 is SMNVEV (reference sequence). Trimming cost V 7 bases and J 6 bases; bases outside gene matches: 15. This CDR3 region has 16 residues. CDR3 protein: CASKDRGGTQLQTQYF. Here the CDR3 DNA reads TGTGCCAGCAAGGACAGGGGCGGGACGCAACTACAGACCCAGTACTTC.

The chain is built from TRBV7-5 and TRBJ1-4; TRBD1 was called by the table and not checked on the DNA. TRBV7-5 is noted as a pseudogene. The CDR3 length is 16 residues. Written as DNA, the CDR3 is TGTGTCAGAAGCTTCCTACAGGGTACAACTAATGAAAAACTGTTTTTT. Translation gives CVRSFLQGTTNEKLFF.

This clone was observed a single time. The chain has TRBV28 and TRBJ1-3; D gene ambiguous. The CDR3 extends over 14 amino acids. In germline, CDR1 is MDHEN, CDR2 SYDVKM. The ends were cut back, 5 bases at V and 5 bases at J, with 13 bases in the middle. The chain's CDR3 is CASSLQNKRNTIYF. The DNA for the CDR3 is TGTGCCAGCAGTCTCCAGAACAAGAGAAACACCATATATTTT.

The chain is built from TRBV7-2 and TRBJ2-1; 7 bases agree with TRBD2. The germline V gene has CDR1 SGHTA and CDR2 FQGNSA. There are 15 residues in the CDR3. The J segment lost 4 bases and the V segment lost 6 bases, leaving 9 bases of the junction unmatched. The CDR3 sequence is CASRQTSSYYNEQFF. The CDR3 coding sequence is TGTGCCAGCAGACAGACTAGCTCGTATTACAATGAGCAGTTCTTC.

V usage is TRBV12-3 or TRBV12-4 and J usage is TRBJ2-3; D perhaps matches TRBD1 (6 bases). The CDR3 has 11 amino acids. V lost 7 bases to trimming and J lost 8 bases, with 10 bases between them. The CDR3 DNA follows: TGTGCCAGCACCCAAGGGGGTACGCAGTATTTT. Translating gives CASTQGGTQYF.

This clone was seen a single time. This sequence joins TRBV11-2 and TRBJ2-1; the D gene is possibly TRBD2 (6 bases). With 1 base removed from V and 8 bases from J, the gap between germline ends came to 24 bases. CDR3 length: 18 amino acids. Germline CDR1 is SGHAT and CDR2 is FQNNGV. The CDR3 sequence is CASSLVPFRLAKGHEQFF. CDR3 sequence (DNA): TGTGCCAGCAGCTTAGTCCCCTTTAGGCTAGCGAAGGGCCATGAGCAGTTCTTC. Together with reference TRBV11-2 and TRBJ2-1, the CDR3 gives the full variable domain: EAGVAQSPRYKIIEKRQSVAFWCNPISGHATLYWYQQILGQGPKLLIQFQNNGVVDDSQLPKDRFSAERLKGVDSTLKIQPAKLEDSAVYLCASSLVPFRLAKGHEQFFGPGTRLTVL.

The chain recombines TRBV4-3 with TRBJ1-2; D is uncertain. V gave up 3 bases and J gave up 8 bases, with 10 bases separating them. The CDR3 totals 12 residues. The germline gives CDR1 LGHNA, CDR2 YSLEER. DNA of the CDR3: TGCGCCAGCAGCCACTGGACTGGGGGCTACACCTTC. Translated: CASSHWTGGYTF.

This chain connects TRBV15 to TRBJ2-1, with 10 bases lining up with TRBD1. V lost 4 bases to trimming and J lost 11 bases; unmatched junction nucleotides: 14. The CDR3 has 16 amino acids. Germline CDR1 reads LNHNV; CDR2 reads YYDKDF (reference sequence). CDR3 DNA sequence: TGTGCCACCAGCAAAGGGAATACCGGGACAGGGGACAAGCAGTTCTTC. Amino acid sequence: CATSKGNTGTGDKQFF.